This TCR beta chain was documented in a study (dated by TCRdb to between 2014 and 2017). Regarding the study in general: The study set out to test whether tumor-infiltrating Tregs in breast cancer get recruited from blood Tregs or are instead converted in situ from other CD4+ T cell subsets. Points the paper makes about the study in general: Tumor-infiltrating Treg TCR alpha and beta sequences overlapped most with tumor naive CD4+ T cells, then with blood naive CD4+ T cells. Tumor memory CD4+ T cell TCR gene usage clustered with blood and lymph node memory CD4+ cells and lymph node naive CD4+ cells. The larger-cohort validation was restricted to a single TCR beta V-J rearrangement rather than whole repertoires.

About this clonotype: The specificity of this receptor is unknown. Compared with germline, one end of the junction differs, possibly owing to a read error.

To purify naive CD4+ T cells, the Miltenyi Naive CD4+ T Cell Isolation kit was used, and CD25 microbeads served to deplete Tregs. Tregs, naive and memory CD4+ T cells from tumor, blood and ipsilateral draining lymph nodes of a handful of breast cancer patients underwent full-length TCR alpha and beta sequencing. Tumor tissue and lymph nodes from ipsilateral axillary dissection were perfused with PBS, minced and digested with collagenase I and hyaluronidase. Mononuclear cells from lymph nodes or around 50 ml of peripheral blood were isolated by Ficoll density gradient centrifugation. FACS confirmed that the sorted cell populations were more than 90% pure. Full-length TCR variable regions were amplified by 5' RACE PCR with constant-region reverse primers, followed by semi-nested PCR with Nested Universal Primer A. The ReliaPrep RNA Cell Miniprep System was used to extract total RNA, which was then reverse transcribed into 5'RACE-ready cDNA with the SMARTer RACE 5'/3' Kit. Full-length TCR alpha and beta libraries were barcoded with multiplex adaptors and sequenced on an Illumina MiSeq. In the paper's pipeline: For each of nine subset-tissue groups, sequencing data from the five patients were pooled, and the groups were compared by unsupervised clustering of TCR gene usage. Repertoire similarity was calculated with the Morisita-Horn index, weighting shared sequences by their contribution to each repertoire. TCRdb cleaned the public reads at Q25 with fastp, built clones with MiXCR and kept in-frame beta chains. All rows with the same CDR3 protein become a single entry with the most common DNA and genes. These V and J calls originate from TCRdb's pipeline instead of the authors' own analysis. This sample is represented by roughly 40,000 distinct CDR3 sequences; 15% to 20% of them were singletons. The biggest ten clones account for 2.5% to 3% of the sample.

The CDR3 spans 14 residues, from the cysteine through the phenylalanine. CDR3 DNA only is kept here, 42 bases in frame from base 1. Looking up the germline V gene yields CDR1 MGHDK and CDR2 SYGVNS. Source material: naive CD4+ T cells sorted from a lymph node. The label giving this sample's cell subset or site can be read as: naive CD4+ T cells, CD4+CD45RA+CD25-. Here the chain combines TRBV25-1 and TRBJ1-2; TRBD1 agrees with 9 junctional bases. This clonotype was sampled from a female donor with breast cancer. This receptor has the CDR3 CAGSGLGTGHGYTF. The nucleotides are TGTGCCGGCAGTGGTCTCGGGACAGGGCACGGCTACACCTTC.